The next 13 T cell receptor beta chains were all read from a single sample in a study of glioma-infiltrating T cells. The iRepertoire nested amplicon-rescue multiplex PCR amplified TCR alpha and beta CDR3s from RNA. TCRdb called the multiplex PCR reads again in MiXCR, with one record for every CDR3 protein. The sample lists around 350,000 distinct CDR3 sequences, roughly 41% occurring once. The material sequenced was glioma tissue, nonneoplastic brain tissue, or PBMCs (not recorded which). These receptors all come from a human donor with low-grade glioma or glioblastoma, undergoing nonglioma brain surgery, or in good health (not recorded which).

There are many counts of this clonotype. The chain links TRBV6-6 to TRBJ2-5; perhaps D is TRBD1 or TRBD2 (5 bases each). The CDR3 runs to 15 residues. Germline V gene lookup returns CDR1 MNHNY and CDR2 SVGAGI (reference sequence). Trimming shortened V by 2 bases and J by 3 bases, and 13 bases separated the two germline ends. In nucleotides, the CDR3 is TGTGCCAGCAGTTACGGCTCCCAGGGAGAAGAGACCCAGTACTTC. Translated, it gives CASSYGSQGEETQYF.

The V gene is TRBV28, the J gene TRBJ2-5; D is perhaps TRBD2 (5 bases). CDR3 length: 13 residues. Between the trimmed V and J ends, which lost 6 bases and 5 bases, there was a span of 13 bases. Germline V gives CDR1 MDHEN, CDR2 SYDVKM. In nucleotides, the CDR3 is TGTGCCAGCAGCCCTAGGGCTAGCGAGACCCAGTACTTC. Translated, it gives CASSPRASETQYF.

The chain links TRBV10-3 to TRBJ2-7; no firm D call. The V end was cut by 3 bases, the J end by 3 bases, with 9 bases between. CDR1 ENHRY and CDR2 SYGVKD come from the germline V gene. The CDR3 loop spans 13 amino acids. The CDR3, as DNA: TGTGCCATCAGTGATACGTCTAGCTACGAGCAGTACTTC. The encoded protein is CAISDTSSYEQYF.

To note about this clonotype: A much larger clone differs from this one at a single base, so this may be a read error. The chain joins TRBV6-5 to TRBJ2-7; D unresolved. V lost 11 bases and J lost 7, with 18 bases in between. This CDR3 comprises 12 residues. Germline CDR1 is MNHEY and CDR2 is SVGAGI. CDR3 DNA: TGTGCCGGCGGTTGGATTGAGGTTGAGCAGTACTTC. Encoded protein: CAGGWIEVEQYF.

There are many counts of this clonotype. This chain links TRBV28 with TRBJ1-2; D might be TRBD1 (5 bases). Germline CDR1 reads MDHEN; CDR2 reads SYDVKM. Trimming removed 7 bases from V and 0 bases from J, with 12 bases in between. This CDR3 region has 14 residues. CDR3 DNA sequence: TGTGCCAGCAATGATCAGGGTGCTAACTATGGCTACACCTTC. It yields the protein CASNDQGANYGYTF.

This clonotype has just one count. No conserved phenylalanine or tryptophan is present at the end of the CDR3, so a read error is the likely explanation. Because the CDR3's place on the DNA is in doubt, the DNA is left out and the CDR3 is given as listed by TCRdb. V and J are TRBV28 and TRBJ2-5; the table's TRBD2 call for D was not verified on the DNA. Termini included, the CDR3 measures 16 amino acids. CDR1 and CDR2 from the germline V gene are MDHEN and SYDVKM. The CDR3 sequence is CASSLFGLAGGRSTYS.

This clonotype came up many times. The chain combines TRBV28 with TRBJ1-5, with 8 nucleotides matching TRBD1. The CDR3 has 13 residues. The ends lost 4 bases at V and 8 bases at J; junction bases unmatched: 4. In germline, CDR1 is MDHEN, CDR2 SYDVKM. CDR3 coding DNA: TGTGCCAGCAGTTCGTGGACAGGGAAGCCCCAGCATTTT. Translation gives CASSSWTGKPQHF.

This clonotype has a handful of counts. CDR3 coding DNA: TGCAGCGCTGGGGAGGGGGCCAGCACTGAAGCTTTCTTT. Protein sequence: CSAGEGASTEAFF. The genes are TRBV20-1 and TRBJ1-1, with 7 bases matching TRBD1. Germline-derived CDR1 and CDR2 are DFQATT and SNEGSKA (reference sequence). This CDR3 spans 13 amino acids.

The DNA for the CDR3 is TGTGCCACCAGTGACATCGGTAGACCGACCTACGAGCAGTACTTC. Its protein is CATSDIGRPTYEQYF. The chain recombines TRBV24-1 with TRBJ2-7; no clear D gene. V gave up 4 bases and J gave up 2 bases, with 14 bases separating them. The CDR3 has 15 amino acids. The germline V gene has CDR1 KGHDR and CDR2 SFDVKD.

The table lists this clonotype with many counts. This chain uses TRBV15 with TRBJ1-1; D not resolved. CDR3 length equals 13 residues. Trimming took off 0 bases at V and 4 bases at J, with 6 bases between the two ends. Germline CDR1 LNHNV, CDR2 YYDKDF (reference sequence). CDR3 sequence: CATSRDLGTEAFF. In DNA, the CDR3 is TGTGCCACCAGCAGAGATTTGGGCACTGAAGCTTTCTTT.

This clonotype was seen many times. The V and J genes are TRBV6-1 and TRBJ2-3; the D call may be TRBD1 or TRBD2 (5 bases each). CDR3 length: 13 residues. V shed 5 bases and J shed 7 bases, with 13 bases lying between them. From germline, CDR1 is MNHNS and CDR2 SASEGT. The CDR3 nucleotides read TGTGCCAGCAGTAGGGGACGCATAAATACGCAGTATTTT. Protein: CASSRGRINTQYF.

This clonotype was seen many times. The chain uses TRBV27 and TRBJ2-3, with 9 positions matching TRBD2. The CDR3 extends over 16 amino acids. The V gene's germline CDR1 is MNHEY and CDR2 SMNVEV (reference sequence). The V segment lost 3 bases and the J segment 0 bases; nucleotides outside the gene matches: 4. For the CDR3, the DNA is TGTGCCAGCAGTTTCGTAGCGGGAGACAGCACAGATACGCAGTATTTT. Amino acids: CASSFVAGDSTDTQYF.

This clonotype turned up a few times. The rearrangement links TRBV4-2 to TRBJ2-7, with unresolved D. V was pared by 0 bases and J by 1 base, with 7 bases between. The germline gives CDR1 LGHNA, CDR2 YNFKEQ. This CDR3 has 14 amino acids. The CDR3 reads CASSQDRESYEQYF. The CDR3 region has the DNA TGTGCCAGCAGCCAAGATAGGGAATCCTACGAGCAGTACTTC.